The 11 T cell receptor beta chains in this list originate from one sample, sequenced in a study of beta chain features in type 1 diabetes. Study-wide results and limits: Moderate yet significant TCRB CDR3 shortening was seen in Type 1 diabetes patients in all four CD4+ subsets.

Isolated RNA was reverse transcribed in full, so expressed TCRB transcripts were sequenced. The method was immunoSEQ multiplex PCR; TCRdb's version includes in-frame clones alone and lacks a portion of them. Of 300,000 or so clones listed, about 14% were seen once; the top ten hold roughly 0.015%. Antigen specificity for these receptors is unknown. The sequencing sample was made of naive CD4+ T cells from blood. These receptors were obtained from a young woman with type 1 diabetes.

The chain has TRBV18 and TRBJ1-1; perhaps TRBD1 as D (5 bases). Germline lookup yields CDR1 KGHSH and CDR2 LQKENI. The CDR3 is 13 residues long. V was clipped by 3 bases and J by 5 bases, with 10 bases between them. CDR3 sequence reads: CASSPLGGTEAFF. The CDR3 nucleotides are TGTGCCAGCTCACCTCTCGGGGGGACTGAAGCTTTCTTT.

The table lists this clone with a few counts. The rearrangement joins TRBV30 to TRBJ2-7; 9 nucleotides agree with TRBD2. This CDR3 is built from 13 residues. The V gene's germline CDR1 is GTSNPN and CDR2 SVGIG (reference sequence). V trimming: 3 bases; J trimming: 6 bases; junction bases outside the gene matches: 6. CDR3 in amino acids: CAWRSGRGGEQYF. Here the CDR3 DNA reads TGTGCCTGGAGGTCAGGGCGGGGGGGCGAGCAGTACTTC.

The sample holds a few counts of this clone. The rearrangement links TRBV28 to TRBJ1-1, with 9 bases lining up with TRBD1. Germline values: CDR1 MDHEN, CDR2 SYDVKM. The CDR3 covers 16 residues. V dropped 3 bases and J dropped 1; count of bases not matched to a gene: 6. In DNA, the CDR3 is TGTGCCAGCAGTTTCGGTGACAGGGGGGCGAACACTGAAGCTTTCTTT. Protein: CASSFGDRGANTEAFF.

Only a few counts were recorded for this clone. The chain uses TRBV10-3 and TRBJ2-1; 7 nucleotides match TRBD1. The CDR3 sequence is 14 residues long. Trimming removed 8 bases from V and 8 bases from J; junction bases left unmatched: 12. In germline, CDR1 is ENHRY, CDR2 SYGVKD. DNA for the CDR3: TGTGCCATCTTTAGGGGACAGCCAGGCGATGAGCAGTTCTTC. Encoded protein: CAIFRGQPGDEQFF.

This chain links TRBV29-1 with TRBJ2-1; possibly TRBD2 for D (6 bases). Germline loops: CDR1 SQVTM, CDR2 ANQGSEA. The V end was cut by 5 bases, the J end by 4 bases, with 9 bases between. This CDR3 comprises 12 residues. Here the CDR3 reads CSVSRGYNEQFF. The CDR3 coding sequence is TGCAGCGTTTCCCGGGGGTACAATGAGCAGTTCTTC.

The CDR3 nucleotides are TGTGCCAGCAGCTCCGACAGGGGTAGTAGGGATACGCAGTATTTT. This sequence encodes CASSSDRGSRDTQYF. V is TRBV5-4 and J is TRBJ2-3; 8 bases align to TRBD1. Germline V gives CDR1 SGHNT, CDR2 YYREEE (reference sequence). V trimming: 3 bases; J trimming: 6 bases; junction bases outside the gene matches: 9. The CDR3 length is 15 residues.

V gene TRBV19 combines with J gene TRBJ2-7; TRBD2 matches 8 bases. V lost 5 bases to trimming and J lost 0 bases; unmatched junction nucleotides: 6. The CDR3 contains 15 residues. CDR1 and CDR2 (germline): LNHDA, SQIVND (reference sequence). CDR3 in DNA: TGTGCCAGTAGTGTGACCGGGACTAGCTCCTACGAGCAGTACGTC. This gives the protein CASSVTGTSSYEQYV.

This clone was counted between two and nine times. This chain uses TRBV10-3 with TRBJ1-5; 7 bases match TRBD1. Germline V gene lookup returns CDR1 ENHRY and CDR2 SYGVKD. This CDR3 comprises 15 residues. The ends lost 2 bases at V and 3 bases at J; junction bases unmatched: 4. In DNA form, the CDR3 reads TGTGCCATCAGTGAGGGGCAGGGGGACAATCAGCCCCAGCATTTT. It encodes CAISEGQGDNQPQHF.

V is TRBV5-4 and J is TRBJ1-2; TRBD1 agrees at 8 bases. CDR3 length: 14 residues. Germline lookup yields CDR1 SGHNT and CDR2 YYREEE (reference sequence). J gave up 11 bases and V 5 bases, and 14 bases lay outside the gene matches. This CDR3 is CASRSRGRKYVYTF. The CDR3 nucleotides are TGTGCCAGCAGAAGCAGGGGGCGGAAGTATGTTTACACCTTC.

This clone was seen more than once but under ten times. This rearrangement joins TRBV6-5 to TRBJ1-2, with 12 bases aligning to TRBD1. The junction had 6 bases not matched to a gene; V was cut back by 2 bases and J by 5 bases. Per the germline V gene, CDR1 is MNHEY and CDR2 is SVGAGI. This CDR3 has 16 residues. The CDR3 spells CASSYRGTGGLYGYTF. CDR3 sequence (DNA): TGTGCCAGCAGTTACCGCGGGACAGGGGGCTTATATGGCTACACCTTC.

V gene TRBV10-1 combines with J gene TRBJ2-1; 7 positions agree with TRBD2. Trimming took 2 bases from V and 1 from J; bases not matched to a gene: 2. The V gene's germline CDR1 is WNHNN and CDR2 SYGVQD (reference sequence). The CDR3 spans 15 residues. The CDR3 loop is CASSEGRGSYNEQFF. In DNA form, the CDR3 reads TGCGCCAGCAGTGAGGGGAGGGGTTCCTACAATGAGCAGTTCTTC.